The clone carrying this TCR beta chain was recorded once. TCRdb's table, derived via immunoSEQ multiplex PCR, lists solely in-frame clones and lacks some. The sample includes fewer than 250,000 clones, around four fifths of them seen just once. This specimen belongs to a study of blood T cell repertoires in COVID-19. Across the whole study: Material from acute and convalescent COVID-19 was sourced from the United States, Italy and Spain. PBMCs, B-cell-depleted T cells, or T cells were the source of the cDNA or gDNA that made up the material.

The V gene end was trimmed by 3 bases and the J gene end by 1 base; junction bases not matched to a gene: 9. The V gene's germline CDR1 is KGHSH and CDR2 LQKENI. The CDR3 has 17 amino acids. The sample taken for sequencing was peripheral blood. The origin of this receptor is a woman between 50 and 59 years old with acute or convalescent COVID-19. The chain carries TRBV18 and TRBJ1-1, with TRBD1 identical over 9 bases. The DNA of the CDR3 is TGTGCCAGCTCACCGGTGAGGACAGGGGTACCGAACACTGAAGCTTTCTTT. Its protein is CASSPVRTGVPNTEAFF. Full variable domain (remainder filled in from reference TRBV18 and TRBJ1-1): NAGVMQNPRHLVRRRGQEARLRCSPMKGHSHVYWYRQLPEEGLKFMVYLQKENIIDESGMPKERFSAEFPKEGPSILRIQQVVRGDSAAYFCASSPVRTGVPNTEAFFGQGTRLTVV.